The clone carrying this TCR beta chain was counted a few times. TCRdb analysed the RT-PCR reads with MiXCR anew, one entry per CDR3 protein. Among some 880,000 distinct CDR3 sequences listed, roughly 18% were seen once. This entry comes from a study of patients and donors after allogeneic stem cell transplantation. Trimming shortened V by 2 bases and J by 6 bases, and 11 bases separated the two germline ends. The germline V gene encodes CDR1 MNHEY and CDR2 SVGEGT. CDR3 length: 15 residues. The specimen was blood, either unsorted or a sorted T cell fraction (not recorded which). The chain links TRBV6-2 or TRBV6-3 to TRBJ1-6; the D gene is possibly TRBD1 (5 bases). This clonotype originated in a human donor who was either an allogeneic HSCT recipient or a stem cell or donor lymphocyte infusion donor (not recorded which). It is not recorded whose cells these are; they may come from a transplant donor. In nucleotides, the CDR3 is TGTGCCAGCAGTTACCGTGGGGCCGTTAATTCACCCCTCCACTTT. The encoded protein is CASSYRGAVNSPLHF.